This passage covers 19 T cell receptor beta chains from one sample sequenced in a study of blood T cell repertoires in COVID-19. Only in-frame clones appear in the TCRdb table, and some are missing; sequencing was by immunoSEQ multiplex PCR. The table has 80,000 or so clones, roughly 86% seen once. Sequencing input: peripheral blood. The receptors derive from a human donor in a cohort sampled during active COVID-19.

The CDR3 bases are TGTGCCAGCACCAGAAACGAGCAGTACTTC. It encodes CASTRNEQYF. J is TRBJ2-7 and V is TRBV5-8; no definite D call. This CDR3 spans 10 amino acids. Deletions cut 6 bases from V and 5 bases from J, with 6 bases between. Germline lookup yields CDR1 SGHTS and CDR2 YDEGEE.

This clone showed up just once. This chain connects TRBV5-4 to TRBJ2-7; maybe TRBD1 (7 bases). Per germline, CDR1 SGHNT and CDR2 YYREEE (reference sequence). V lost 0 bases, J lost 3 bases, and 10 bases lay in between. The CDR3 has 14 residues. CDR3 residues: CASSLDRGGYEQYF. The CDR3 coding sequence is TGTGCCAGCAGCTTGGACAGGGGAGGCTACGAGCAGTACTTC.

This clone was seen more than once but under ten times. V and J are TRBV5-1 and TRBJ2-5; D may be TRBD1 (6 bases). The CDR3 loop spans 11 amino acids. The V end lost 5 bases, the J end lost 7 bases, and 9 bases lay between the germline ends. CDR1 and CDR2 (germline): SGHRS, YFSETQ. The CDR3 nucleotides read TGCGCCAGCAGGGGGGCCGGGACCCAGTACTTC. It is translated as CASRGAGTQYF.

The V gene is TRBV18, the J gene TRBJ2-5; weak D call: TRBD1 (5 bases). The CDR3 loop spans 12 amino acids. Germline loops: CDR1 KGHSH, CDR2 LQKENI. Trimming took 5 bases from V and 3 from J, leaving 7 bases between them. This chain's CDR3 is CASSSTEETQYF. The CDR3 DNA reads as TGTGCCAGCTCATCGACAGAAGAGACCCAGTACTTC.

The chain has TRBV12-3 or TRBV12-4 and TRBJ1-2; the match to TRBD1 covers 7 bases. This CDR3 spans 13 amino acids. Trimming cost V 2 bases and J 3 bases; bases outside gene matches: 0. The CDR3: CASSLTGDYGYTF. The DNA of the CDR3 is TGTGCCAGCAGTTTAACAGGGGACTATGGCTACACCTTC.

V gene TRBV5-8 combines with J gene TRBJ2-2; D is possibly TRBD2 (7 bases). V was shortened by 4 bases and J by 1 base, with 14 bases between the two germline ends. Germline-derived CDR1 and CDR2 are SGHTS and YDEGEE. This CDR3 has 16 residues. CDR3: CASSHGLGGNTGELFF. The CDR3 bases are TGTGCCAGCAGCCACGGACTAGGGGGGAACACCGGGGAGCTGTTTTTT.

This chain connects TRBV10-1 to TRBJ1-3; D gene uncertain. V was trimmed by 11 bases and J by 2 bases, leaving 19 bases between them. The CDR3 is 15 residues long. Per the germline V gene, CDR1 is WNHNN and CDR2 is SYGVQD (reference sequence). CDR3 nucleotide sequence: TGCGCCGGCCCCTTTGAGGGATCGGCTGGAAACACCATATATTTT. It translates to CAGPFEGSAGNTIYF.

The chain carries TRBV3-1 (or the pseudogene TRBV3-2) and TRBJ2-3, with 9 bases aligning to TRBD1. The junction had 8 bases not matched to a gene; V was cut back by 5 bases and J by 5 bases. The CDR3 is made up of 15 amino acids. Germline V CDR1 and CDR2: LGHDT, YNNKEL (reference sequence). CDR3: CASSSTSGQGDTQYF. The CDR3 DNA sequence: TGTGCCAGCAGCTCAACCTCGGGACAGGGAGATACGCAGTATTTT.

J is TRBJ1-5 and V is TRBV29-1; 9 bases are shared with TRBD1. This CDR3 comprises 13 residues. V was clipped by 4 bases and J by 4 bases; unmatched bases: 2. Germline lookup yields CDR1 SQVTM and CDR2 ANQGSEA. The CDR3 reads CSVGTGVNQPQHF. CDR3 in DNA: TGCAGCGTTGGGACAGGGGTTAATCAGCCCCAGCATTTT.

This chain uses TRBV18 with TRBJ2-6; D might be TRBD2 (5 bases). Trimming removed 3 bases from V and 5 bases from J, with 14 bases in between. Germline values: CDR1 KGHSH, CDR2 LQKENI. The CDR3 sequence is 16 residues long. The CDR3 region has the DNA TGTGCCAGCTCACCCCTTAGCGACGCTTGGGCCAACGTCCTGACTTTC. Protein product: CASSPLSDAWANVLTF.

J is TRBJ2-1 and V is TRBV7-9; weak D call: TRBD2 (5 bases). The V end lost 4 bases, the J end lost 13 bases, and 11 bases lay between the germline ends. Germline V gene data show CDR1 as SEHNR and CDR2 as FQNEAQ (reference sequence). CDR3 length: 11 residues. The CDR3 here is CASSSGPGQFF. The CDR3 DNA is TGTGCCAGCAGCTCAGGTCCGGGACAGTTCTTC.

The CDR3 protein is CAISGGQGNTEAFF. CDR3 nucleotide sequence: TGTGCCATCAGTGGTGGACAGGGGAACACTGAAGCTTTCTTT. V gene TRBV10-3 combines with J gene TRBJ1-1, with 8 nucleotides matching TRBD1. Trimming took 4 bases from V and 1 from J; bases not matched to a gene: 2. This CDR3 is 14 amino acids long. The V gene's germline CDR1 is ENHRY and CDR2 SYGVKD.

In DNA form, the CDR3 reads TGTGCCAGCAGCTTCCTTCAGGGAAGAGGAAACACCATATATTTT. Translated: CASSFLQGRGNTIYF. This chain joins TRBV7-2 and TRBJ1-3, with a weak D call TRBD1 (5 bases). Trimming removed 3 bases at V and 4 bases at J, with 13 bases between. The V gene's germline CDR1 is SGHTA and CDR2 FQGNSA. This CDR3 spans 15 amino acids.

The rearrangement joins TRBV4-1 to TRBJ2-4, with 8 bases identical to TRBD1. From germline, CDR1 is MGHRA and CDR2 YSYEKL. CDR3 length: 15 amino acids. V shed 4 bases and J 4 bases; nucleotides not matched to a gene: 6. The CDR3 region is CASSRVGQGKNIQYF. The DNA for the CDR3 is TGCGCCAGCAGCCGAGTTGGACAGGGTAAAAACATTCAGTACTTC.

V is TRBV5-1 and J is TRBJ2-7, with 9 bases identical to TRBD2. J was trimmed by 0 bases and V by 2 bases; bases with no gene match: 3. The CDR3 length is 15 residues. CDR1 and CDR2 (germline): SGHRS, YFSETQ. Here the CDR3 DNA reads TGCGCCAGCAGCTTCTCTAGCGGGGCCTCCTACGAGCAGTACTTC. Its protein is CASSFSSGASYEQYF. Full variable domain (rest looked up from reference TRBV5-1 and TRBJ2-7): KAGVTQTPRYLIKTRGQQVTLSCSPISGHRSVSWYQQTPGQGLQFLFEYFSETQRNKGNFPGRFSGRQFSNSRSEMNVSTLELGDSALYLCASSFSSGASYEQYFGPGTRLTVT.

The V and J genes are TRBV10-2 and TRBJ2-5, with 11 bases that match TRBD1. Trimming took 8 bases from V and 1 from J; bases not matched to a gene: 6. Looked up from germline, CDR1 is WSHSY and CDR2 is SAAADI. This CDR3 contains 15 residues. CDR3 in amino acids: CASFPDRGLQETQYF. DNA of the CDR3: TGCGCCAGCTTCCCGGACAGGGGGCTCCAAGAGACCCAGTACTTC.

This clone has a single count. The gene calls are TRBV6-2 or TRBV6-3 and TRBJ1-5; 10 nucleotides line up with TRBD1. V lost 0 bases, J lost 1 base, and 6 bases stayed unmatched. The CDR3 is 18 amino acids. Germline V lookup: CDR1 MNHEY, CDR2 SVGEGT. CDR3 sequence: CASSYSMTGGVSNQPQHF. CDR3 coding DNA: TGTGCCAGCAGTTACTCGATGACAGGGGGCGTGAGCAATCAGCCCCAGCATTTT.

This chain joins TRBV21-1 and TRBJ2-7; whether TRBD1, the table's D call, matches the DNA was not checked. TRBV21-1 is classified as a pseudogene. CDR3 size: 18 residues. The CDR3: CASSSGGAGQGADYEQYF. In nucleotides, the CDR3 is TGTGCCAGCAGCTCGGGGGGAGCTGGACAGGGGGCTGACTACGAGCAGTACTTC.

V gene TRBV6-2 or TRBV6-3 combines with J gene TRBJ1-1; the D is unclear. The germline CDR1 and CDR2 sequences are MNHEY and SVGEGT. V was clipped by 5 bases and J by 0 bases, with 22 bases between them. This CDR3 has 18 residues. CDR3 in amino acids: CASSSSRAGFKVNTEAFF. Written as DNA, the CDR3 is TGTGCCAGCAGTAGCTCAAGAGCGGGGTTTAAAGTGAACACTGAAGCTTTCTTT.